One T cell receptor (beta chain) is described in this entry. Antigen: not known. V was clipped by 9 bases and J by 7 bases, with 16 bases between them. Germline CDR1 LNHDA, CDR2 SQIVND (reference sequence). The CDR3 is 13 residues long. This sample was included in a study of OX40 agonist ivuxolimab in advanced cancers. Study-wide results and caveats: Both CD4+ and CD8+ T cell populations in blood had undergone clonal expansion by week 6 at 0.1 to 3.0 mg/kg.

TCRdb's table, derived via immunoSEQ multiplex PCR, lists solely in-frame clones and lacks some. The sample yields around 99,000 clones, around 89% seen once. Exclusion of a patient followed from autoimmune disease history or systemic immunosuppression. The chain joins TRBV19 to TRBJ1-5; possibly TRBD1 for D (6 bases). The starting material was CD4+ or CD8+ T cells sorted from blood, obtained in a trial of the OX40 agonist ivuxolimab. The clonotype comes from an adult with an advanced solid tumor such as melanoma, head and neck, liver or kidney cancer. The CDR3 nucleotides read TGTGCCAGCGCGGACAGAATAGGCCAGCCCCAGCATTTT. Amino acid sequence: CASADRIGQPQHF.